This T cell receptor (beta chain) was documented in a study of blood T cell repertoires in COVID-19. About the research overall: Acute and convalescent COVID-19 samples came from the United States, Italy and Spain. From T cells, B-cell-depleted T cells, or PBMCs came the material, which was cDNA or gDNA.

The table lists this clone with a few counts. Authors' analysis steps: Reference gene primer amplification gave estimated nucleated cell counts. Sequenced by immunoSEQ multiplex PCR; TCRdb stores in-frame clones only, minus some. V, J and clone size reflect that table, while D and trimming were determined from the DNA. Of more than 25,000 clones listed, around 90% are singletons. Sequenced sample: peripheral blood. The clonotype originates from a man between 60 and 70 years old with active COVID-19.

This chain's CDR3 is CASNKGIEAFF. The CDR3 nucleotides are TGCGCCAGCAATAAGGGGATCGAAGCTTTCTTT. This rearrangement joins TRBV23-1 to TRBJ1-1, with D perhaps TRBD1 (5 bases). TRBV23-1 is an open reading frame, and its role is uncertain. The CDR3 covers 11 residues. The V end lost 7 bases, the J end lost 8 bases, and 11 bases lay between the germline ends.